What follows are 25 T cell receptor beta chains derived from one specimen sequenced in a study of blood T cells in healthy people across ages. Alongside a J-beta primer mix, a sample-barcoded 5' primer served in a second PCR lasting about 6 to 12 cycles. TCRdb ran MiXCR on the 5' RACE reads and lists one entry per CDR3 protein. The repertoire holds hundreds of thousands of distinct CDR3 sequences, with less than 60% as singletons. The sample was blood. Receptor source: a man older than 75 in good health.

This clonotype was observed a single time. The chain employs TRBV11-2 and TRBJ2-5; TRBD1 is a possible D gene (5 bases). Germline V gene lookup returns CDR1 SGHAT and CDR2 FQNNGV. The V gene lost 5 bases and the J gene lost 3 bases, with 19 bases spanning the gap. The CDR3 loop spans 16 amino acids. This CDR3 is CASSNSGYQPKETQYF. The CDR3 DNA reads TGTGCCAGCAGCAACTCAGGGTACCAACCCAAAGAGACCCAGTACTTC. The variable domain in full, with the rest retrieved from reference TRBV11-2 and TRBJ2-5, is EAGVAQSPRYKIIEKRQSVAFWCNPISGHATLYWYQQILGQGPKLLIQFQNNGVVDDSQLPKDRFSAERLKGVDSTLKIQPAKLEDSAVYLCASSNSGYQPKETQYFGPGTRLLVL.

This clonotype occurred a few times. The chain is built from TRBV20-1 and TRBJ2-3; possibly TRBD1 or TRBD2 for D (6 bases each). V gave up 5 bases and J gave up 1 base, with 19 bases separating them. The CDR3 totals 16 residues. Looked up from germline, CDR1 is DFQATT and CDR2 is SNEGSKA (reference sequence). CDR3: CSAPPGGRPRTDTQYF. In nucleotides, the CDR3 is TGCAGTGCTCCTCCTGGGGGGCGTCCGCGCACAGATACGCAGTATTTT.

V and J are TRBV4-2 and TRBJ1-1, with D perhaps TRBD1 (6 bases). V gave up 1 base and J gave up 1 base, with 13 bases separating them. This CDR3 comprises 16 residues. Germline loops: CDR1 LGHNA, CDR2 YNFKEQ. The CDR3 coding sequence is TGTGCCAGCAGCCAAGCCCCGGGACAACAGAACACTGAAGCTTTCTTT. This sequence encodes CASSQAPGQQNTEAFF.

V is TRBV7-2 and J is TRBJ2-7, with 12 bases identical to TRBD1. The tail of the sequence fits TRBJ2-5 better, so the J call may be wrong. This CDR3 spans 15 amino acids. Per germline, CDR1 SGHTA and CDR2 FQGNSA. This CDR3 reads CASSTGTGGAETQYF. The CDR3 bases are TGTGCCAGCAGCACCGGGACAGGGGGCGCGGAGACCCAGTACTTC.

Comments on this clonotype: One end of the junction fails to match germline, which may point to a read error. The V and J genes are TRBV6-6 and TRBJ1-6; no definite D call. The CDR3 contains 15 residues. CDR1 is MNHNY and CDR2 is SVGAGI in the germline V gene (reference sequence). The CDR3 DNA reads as TGCGCCAGCAGTCCCCCGGTGGGAGGGTATTCACCCTTCCACTTT. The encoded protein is CASSPPVGGYSPFHF.

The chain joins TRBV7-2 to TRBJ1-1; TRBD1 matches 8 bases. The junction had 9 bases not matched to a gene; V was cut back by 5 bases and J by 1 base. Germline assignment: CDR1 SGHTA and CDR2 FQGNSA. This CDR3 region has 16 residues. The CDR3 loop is CASSNRDRSGNTEAFF. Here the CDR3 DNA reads TGTGCCAGCAGCAACCGGGACAGGTCGGGGAACACTGAAGCTTTCTTT.

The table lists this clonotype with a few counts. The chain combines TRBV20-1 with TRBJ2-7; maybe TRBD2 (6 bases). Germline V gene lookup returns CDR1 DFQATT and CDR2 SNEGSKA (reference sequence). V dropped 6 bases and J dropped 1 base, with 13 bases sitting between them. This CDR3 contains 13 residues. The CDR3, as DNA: TGCAGTGCCCCGCGGGGAGATTCCTACGAGCAGTACTTC. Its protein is CSAPRGDSYEQYF.

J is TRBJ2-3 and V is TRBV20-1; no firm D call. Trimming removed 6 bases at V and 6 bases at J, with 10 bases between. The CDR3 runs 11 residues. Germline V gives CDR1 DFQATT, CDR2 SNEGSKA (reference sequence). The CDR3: CSAIPRDTQYF. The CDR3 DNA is TGCAGTGCCATTCCCAGGGATACGCAGTATTTT.

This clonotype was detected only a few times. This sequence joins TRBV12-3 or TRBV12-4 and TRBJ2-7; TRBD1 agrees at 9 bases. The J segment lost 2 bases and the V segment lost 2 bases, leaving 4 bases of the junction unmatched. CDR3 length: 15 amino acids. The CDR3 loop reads CASSLRGQGPYEQYF. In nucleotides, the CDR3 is TGTGCCAGCAGTTTAAGGGGACAGGGCCCCTACGAGCAGTACTTC.

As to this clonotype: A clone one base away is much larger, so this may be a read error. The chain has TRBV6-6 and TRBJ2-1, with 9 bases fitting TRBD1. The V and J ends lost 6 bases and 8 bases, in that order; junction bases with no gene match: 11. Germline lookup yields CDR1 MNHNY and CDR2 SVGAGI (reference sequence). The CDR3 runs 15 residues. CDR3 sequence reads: CASRAGTGFGDEQFF. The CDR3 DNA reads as TGTGCCAGCAGAGCCGGGACAGGGTTTGGAGATGAGCAGTTCTTC.

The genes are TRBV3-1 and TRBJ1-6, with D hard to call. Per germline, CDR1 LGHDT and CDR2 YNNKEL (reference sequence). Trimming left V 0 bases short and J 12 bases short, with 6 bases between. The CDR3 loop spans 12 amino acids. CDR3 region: CASSQDSRPLHF. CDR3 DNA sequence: TGTGCCAGCAGCCAAGATTCCCGACCCCTCCACTTT.

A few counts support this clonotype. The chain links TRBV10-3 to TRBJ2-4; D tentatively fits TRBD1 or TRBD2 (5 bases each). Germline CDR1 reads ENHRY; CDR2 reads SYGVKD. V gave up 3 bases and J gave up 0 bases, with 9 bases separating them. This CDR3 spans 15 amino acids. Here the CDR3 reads CAISDTGLAKNIQYF. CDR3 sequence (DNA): TGTGCCATCAGTGACACAGGACTAGCCAAAAACATTCAGTACTTC.

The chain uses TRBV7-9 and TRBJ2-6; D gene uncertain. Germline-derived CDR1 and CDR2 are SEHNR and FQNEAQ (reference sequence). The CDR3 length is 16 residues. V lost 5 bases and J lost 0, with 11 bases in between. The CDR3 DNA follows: TGTGCCAGCAGCCCTCCGTCTTTCTCTGGGGCCAACGTCCTGACTTTC. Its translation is CASSPPSFSGANVLTF. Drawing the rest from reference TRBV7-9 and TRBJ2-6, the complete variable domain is DTGVSQNPRHKITKRGQNVTFRCDPISEHNRLYWYRQTLGQGPEFLTYFQNEAQLEKSRLLSDRFSAERPKGSFSTLEIQRTEQGDSAMYLCASSPPSFSGANVLTFGAGSRLTVL.

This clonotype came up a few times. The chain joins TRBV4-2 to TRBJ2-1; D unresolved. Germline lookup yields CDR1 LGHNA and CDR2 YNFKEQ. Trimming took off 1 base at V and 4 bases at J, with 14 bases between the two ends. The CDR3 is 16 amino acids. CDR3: CASSQVAAPLYNEQFF. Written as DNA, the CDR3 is TGTGCCAGCAGCCAAGTTGCGGCACCTCTTTACAATGAGCAGTTCTTC.

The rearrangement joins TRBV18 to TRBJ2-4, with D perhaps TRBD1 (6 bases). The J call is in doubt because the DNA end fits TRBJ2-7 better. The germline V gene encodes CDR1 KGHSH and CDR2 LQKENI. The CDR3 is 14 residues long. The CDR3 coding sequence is TGTGCCAGCTCACCGGGAAGGGGGTTCCACGAGCAGTACTTC. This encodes CASSPGRGFHEQYF.

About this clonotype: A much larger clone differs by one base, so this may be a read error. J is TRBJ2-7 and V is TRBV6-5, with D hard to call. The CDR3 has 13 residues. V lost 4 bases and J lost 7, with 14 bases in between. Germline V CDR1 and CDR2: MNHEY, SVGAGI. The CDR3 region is CASSSNPISEQYF. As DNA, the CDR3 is TGTGCCAGCAGTTCCAACCCTATCTCGGAGCAGTACTTC.

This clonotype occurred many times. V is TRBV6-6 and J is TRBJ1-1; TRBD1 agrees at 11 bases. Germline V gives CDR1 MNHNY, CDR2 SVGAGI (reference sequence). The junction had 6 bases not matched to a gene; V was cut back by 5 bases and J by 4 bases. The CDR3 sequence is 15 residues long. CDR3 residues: CASSIEGQGATEAFF. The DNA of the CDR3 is TGTGCCAGCAGTATCGAAGGACAGGGGGCCACTGAAGCTTTCTTT.

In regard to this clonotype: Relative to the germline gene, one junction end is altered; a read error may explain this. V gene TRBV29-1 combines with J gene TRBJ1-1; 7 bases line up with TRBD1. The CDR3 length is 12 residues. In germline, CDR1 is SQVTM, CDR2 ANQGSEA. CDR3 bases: TGCAGCGCTGAAACAGGGGCCACTGAAGCTTTCTTT. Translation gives CSAETGATEAFF.

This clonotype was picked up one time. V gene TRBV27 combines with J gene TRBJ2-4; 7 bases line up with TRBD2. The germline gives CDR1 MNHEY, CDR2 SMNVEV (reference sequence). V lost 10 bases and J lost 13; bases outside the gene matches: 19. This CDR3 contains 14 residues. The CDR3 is CATRGTALAGEQYF. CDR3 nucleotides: TGTGCCACCCGAGGAACGGCTTTAGCGGGTGAGCAGTACTTC.

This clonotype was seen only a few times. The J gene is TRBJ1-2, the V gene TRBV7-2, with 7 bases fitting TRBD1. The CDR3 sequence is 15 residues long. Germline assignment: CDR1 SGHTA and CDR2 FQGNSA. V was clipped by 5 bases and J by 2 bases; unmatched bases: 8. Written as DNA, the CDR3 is TGTGCCAGCAGCCCCGCCGGGACAGTAAACTATGGCTACACCTTC. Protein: CASSPAGTVNYGYTF.

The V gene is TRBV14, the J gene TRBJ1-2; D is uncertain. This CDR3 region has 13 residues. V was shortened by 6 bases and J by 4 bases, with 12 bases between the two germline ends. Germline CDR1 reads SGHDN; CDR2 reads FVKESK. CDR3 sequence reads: CASRPDTSYGYTF. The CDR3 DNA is TGTGCCAGCAGACCCGACACGAGCTATGGCTACACCTTC. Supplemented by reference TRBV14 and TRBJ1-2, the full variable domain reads EAGVTQFPSHSVIEKGQTVTLRCDPISGHDNLYWYRRVMGKEIKFLLHFVKESKQDESGMPNNRFLAERTGGTYSTLKVQPAELEDSGVYFCASRPDTSYGYTFGSGTRLTVV.

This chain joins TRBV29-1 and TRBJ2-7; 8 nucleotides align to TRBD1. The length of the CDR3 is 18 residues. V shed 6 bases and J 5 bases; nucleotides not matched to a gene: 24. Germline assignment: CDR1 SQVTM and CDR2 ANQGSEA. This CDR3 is CSVEGDKSPRGPLNEQYF. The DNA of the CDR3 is TGCAGCGTGGAGGGGGACAAGTCGCCCAGGGGGCCCCTTAACGAGCAGTACTTC.

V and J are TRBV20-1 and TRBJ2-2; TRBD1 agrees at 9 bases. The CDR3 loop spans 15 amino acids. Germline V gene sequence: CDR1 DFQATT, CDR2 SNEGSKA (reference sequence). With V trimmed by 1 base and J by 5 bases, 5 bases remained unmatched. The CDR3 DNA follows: TGCAGTGCTAGAGCACAGGGGGCATTTACCGGGGAGCTGTTTTTT. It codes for CSARAQGAFTGELFF.

CDR3 nucleotide sequence: TGCAGTGCTAGAGGACAGGTATATGAAGCTTTCTTT. As protein: CSARGQVYEAFF. This sequence joins TRBV20-1 and TRBJ1-1, with D possibly TRBD1 on 6 matching bases. V gave up 1 base and J gave up 7 bases, with 10 bases separating them. This CDR3 region has 12 residues. Germline values: CDR1 DFQATT, CDR2 SNEGSKA (reference sequence).

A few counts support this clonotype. CDR3 in DNA: TGTGCCAGCGGGTCTACAACAGATACGCAGTATTTT. It yields the protein CASGSTTDTQYF. This chain uses TRBV6-2 or TRBV6-3 with TRBJ2-3; the D is unclear. The CDR3 runs 12 residues. V was trimmed by 8 bases and J by 3 bases, leaving 9 bases between them. In germline, CDR1 is MNHEY, CDR2 SVGEGT.